This TCR beta chain stems from a study of blood T cell repertoires in COVID-19. The table came from immunoSEQ multiplex PCR; TCRdb's copy has only in-frame clones and leaves some out. In the table there are around 150,000 clones, approximately 80% of which are singletons. This CDR3 has 15 amino acids. Per germline, CDR1 MGHRA and CDR2 YSYEKL. V dropped 0 bases and J dropped 3 bases, with 8 bases sitting between them. The clonotype comes from a woman aged 45-65 years in a cohort sampled during active or convalescent COVID-19. Sequencing was done on a sample of peripheral blood. V is TRBV4-1 and J is TRBJ2-2; D may be TRBD2 (5 bases). The CDR3 bases are TGCGCCAGCAGCCAAGATCGGACTCACACCGGGGAGCTGTTTTTT. It yields the protein CASSQDRTHTGELFF.